This TCR beta chain is drawn from a study of blood T cell repertoires in COVID-19. TCRdb keeps only in-frame clones here, not all; method: immunoSEQ multiplex PCR. The sample shows about 320,000 clones, roughly nine tenths of them seen only once. Germline CDR1 reads SQVTM; CDR2 reads ANQGSEA. V gave up 4 bases and J gave up 4 bases; unmatched junction bases: 3. The CDR3 has 13 amino acids. Sequencing input: PBMCs or T cells enriched from blood (not recorded which). The TCR comes from a man in his sixties who had recovered from COVID-19. This chain uses TRBV29-1 with TRBJ2-1; 8 nucleotides match TRBD2. The DNA for the CDR3 is TGCAGCGTTGCGACTAGCGTTTACAATGAGCAGTTCTTC. Translation gives CSVATSVYNEQFF.